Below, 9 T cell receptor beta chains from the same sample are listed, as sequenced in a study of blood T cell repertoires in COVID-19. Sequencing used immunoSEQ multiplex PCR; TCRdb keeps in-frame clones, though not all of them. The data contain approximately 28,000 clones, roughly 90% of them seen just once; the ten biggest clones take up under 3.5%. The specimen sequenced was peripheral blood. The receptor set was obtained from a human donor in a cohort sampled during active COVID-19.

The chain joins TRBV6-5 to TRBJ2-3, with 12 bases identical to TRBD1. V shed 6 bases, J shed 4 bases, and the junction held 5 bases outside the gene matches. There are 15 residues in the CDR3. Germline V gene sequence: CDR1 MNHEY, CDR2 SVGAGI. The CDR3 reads CASRLGQGAADTQYF. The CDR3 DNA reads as TGTGCCAGCAGATTGGGACAGGGGGCCGCAGATACGCAGTATTTT.

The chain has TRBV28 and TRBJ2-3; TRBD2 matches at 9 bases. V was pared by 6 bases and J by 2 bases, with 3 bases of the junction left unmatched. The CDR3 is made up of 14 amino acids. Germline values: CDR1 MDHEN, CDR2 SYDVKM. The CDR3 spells CASSSSGATDTQYF. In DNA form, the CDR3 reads TGTGCCAGCAGCTCTAGCGGGGCCACAGATACGCAGTATTTT.

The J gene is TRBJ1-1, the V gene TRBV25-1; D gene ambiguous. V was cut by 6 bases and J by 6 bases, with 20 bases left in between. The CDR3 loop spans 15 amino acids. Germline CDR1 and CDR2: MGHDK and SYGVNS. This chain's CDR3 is CASRARPPGRPEAFF. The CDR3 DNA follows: TGTGCCAGCAGAGCCAGGCCGCCCGGAAGGCCTGAAGCTTTCTTT.

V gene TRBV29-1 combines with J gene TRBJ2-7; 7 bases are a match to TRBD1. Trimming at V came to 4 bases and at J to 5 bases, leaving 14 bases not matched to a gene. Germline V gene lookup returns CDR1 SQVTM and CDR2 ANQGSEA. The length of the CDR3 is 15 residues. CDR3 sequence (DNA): TGCAGCGTTGTACCGTTCCGGGACAGAGTCGACGAGCAGTACTTC. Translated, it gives CSVVPFRDRVDEQYF.

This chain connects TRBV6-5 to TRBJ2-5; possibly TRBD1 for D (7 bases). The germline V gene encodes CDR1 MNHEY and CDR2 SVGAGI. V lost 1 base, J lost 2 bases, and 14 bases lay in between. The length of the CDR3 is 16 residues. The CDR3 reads CASSYLQGGYQETQYF. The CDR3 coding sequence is TGTGCCAGCAGTTACTTGCAGGGGGGCTATCAAGAGACCCAGTACTTC.

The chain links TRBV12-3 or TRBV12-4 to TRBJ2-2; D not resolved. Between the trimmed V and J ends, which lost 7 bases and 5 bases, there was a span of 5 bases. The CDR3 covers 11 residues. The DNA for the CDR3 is TGTGCCAGCACCAGGACCGGGGAGCTGTTTTTT. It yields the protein CASTRTGELFF.

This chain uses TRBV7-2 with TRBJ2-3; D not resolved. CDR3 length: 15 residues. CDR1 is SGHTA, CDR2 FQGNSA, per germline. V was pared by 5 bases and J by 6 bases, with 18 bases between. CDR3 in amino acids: CASSPRPDRWDTQYF. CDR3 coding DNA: TGTGCCAGCAGCCCCCGCCCAGATCGTTGGGATACGCAGTATTTT.

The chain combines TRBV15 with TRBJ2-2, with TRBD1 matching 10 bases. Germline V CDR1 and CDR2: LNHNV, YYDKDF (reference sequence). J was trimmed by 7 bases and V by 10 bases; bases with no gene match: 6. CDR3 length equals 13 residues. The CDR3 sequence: CAKSGTGVGELFF. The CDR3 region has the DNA TGTGCCAAGTCCGGGACAGGGGTCGGGGAGCTGTTTTTT.

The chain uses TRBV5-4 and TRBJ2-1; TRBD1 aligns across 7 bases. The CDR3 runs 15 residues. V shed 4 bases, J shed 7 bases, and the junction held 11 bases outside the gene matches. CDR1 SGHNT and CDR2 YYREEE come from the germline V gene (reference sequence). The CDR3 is CASSATGSWANEQFF. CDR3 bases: TGTGCCAGCAGCGCGACAGGGTCGTGGGCGAATGAGCAGTTCTTC.